The entry below gives a single T cell receptor beta chain sequence along with its context. The antigen remains undetermined. The donors were healthy female monozygous twins, three pairs in total. The three twin pairs were reared together, likely meeting the same infections. The record originates from a study of identical twins' blood T cells. Turning to the study itself: About 50 million reads covered roughly six alpha-chain and roughly six beta-chain libraries. Notes on the study in general: Even for out-of-frame TCRbeta, twins reportedly shared V gene usage much more than unrelated donors.

There are 13 residues in the CDR3. V was pared by 5 bases and J by 1 base, with 10 bases between. Germline CDR1 and CDR2: DFQATT and SNEGSKA (reference sequence). TCRdb re-analysed the 5' RACE reads in MiXCR, keeping a single row per CDR3 protein. Of roughly 380,000 distinct CDR3 sequences detected, under 30% appear once; the ten largest clones hold 6.1%. The chain recombines TRBV20-1 with TRBJ2-3; D possibly corresponds to TRBD1 (5 bases). This sequence was found in a woman between 18 and 49 years old in good health. The source material was PBMCs. The CDR3 DNA follows: TGCAGTGCTGGGTGGGGCGGCACAGATACGCAGTATTTT. This codes for CSAGWGGTDTQYF.